This is a list of T cell receptor beta chains from one sample in a study of technical replicates of blood from a handful of donors. The table came from immunoSEQ multiplex PCR; TCRdb's copy has only in-frame clones and leaves some out. Of 14,000 or so clones listed, about four fifths are singletons. Input material: PBMCs. Every receptor here comes from a human donor in good health. The CDR3 runs from the conserved cysteine through the conserved F or W. Each record gives: V gene, D gene, clone size, J gene, CDR3 DNA, CDR3 protein. The D gene is left open where the match is weak. Part of the rows lack a size; the others show once, few, many or a class for expanded clones.

v_call: TRBV20-1
d_call: -
clone_size: -
j_call: TRBJ2-7
cdr3_nt: TGCAGTGCTAGCGCCTACGAGCAGTACTTC
cdr3_aa: CSASAYEQYF

v_call: TRBV7-9
d_call: -
clone_size: -
j_call: TRBJ2-3
cdr3_nt: TGTGCCAGCAGCTTAGCGGCGGGATCCACAGATACGCAGTATTTT
cdr3_aa: CASSLAAGSTDTQYF

v_call: TRBV5-1
d_call: -
clone_size: -
j_call: TRBJ2-3
cdr3_nt: TGCGCCAGCAGCTTGGGGCAGGCCGCAGATACGCAGTATTTT
cdr3_aa: CASSLGQAADTQYF

v_call: TRBV19
d_call: TRBD1
clone_size: -
j_call: TRBJ1-5
cdr3_nt: TGTGCCAGTAGTATGGCAGGGGGCTTGGATCAGCCCCAGCATTTT
cdr3_aa: CASSMAGGLDQPQHF

v_call: TRBV5-1
d_call: TRBD2
clone_size: -
j_call: TRBJ2-7
cdr3_nt: TGCGCCAGCAGCTTGACATCTAGCGGGAGACTCTCCTACGAGCAGTACTTC
cdr3_aa: CASSLTSSGRLSYEQYF

v_call: TRBV28
d_call: -
clone_size: few
j_call: TRBJ2-1
cdr3_nt: TGTGCCAGCAGTTTTTGGGGGGAGAGCTCCTACAATGAGCAGTTCTTC
cdr3_aa: CASSFWGESSYNEQFF

v_call: TRBV6-5
d_call: TRBD1
clone_size: -
j_call: TRBJ2-7
cdr3_nt: TGTGCCAGCAGTTACAATCCACAGGGGCGAGAGCAGTACTTC
cdr3_aa: CASSYNPQGREQYF

v_call: TRBV5-1
d_call: -
clone_size: few
j_call: TRBJ1-1
cdr3_nt: TGCGCCAGCAGCTTGTTTTCCGGGTTGAACACTGAAGCTTTCTTT
cdr3_aa: CASSLFSGLNTEAFF

v_call: TRBV6-1
d_call: -
clone_size: -
j_call: TRBJ1-2
cdr3_nt: TGTGCCAGCAGCCGGGACAACTATGCGGGCTATGGCTACACCTTC
cdr3_aa: CASSRDNYAGYGYTF

v_call: TRBV9
d_call: TRBD1
clone_size: -
j_call: TRBJ2-7
cdr3_nt: TGTGCCAGCAGCGGGGACAGGGCCCCCTACGAGCAGTACTTC
cdr3_aa: CASSGDRAPYEQYF

v_call: TRBV19
d_call: -
clone_size: few
j_call: TRBJ2-7
cdr3_nt: TGTGCCAGTAGTATAGATTCCAGCTGGAGGAGCTACGAGCAGTACTTC
cdr3_aa: CASSIDSSWRSYEQYF

v_call: TRBV4-2
d_call: TRBD2
clone_size: -
j_call: TRBJ2-7
cdr3_nt: TGTGCCAGCAGCTCAGGAGCGAGCGGGAGCTACGAGCAGTACTTC
cdr3_aa: CASSSGASGSYEQYF

v_call: TRBV6-1
d_call: TRBD1
clone_size: -
j_call: TRBJ2-3
cdr3_nt: TGTGCCAGCACCTCTGGACAGGGGGTGACAGATACGCAGTATTTT
cdr3_aa: CASTSGQGVTDTQYF

v_call: TRBV19
d_call: TRBD1
clone_size: -
j_call: TRBJ2-7
cdr3_nt: TGTGCCAGTAGCACCACCATACGGGACAGGGGGGACCACGAGCAGTACTTC
cdr3_aa: CASSTTIRDRGDHEQYF

v_call: TRBV11-2
d_call: TRBD2
clone_size: -
j_call: TRBJ2-7
cdr3_nt: TGTGCCAGCAGCCCCGGGAGGGGCGGAAGCTCCTACGAGCAGTACTTC
cdr3_aa: CASSPGRGGSSYEQYF

v_call: TRBV6-5
d_call: TRBD2
clone_size: -
j_call: TRBJ2-1
cdr3_nt: TGTGCCAGCAGCCTAAGCGGGAGTACCTACAATGAGCAGTTCTTC
cdr3_aa: CASSLSGSTYNEQFF

v_call: TRBV5-1
d_call: -
clone_size: -
j_call: TRBJ2-7
cdr3_nt: TGCGCCAGCAGCCCCTACATTCTAGACGAGCAGTACTTC
cdr3_aa: CASSPYILDEQYF

v_call: TRBV5-6
d_call: TRBD2
clone_size: -
j_call: TRBJ2-7
cdr3_nt: TGTGCCAGCAGGGATGGGACTAGCGGGACCCACGAGCAGTACTTC
cdr3_aa: CASRDGTSGTHEQYF

v_call: TRBV28
d_call: TRBD1
clone_size: -
j_call: TRBJ1-5
cdr3_nt: TGTGCCAGCAGTTTAGTGGACAGGAGCCAGCCCCAGCATTTT
cdr3_aa: CASSLVDRSQPQHF

v_call: TRBV4-1
d_call: -
clone_size: -
j_call: TRBJ1-1
cdr3_nt: TGCGCCAGCAGCTTAACACGGAACACTGAAGCTTTCTTT
cdr3_aa: CASSLTRNTEAFF

v_call: TRBV25-1
d_call: TRBD2
clone_size: -
j_call: TRBJ2-3
cdr3_nt: TGTGCCAGCATCGCGGGAGTCGGCGATACGCAGTATTTT
cdr3_aa: CASIAGVGDTQYF

v_call: TRBV11-1
d_call: -
clone_size: -
j_call: TRBJ1-2
cdr3_nt: TGTGCCAGCAGCTTAGCCGGGACTCAGGACTATGGCTACACCTTC
cdr3_aa: CASSLAGTQDYGYTF

v_call: TRBV18
d_call: -
clone_size: few
j_call: TRBJ2-2
cdr3_nt: TGTGCCAGCTCACCGGCCAGCGGAAATACGAACACCGGGGAGCTGTTTTTT
cdr3_aa: CASSPASGNTNTGELFF

v_call: TRBV10-1
d_call: -
clone_size: once
j_call: TRBJ2-7
cdr3_nt: TGCGCCAGCAGCGCCGGGATCAACTACGAGCAGTACTTC
cdr3_aa: CASSAGINYEQYF

v_call: TRBV6-5
d_call: TRBD1
clone_size: -
j_call: TRBJ1-3
cdr3_nt: TGTGCCAGCAGCCGACAGGGGGACTCTGGAAACACCATATATTTT
cdr3_aa: CASSRQGDSGNTIYF

v_call: TRBV28
d_call: TRBD1
clone_size: -
j_call: TRBJ2-7
cdr3_nt: TGTGCCAGCAGTACCCAGGGACAGGGAGACTACGAGCAGTACTTC
cdr3_aa: CASSTQGQGDYEQYF

v_call: TRBV7-9
d_call: -
clone_size: -
j_call: TRBJ1-1
cdr3_nt: TGTGCCAGCAGCCAATGGCTCGAGGCTGGCACTGAAGCTTTCTTT
cdr3_aa: CASSQWLEAGTEAFF

v_call: TRBV5-4
d_call: TRBD1
clone_size: -
j_call: TRBJ2-2
cdr3_nt: TGTGCCAGCGGCGAAGGGCCAGGACAGGGAGGCTCCGGGGAGCTGTTTTTT
cdr3_aa: CASGEGPGQGGSGELFF

v_call: TRBV11-2
d_call: TRBD2
clone_size: -
j_call: TRBJ2-1
cdr3_nt: TGTGCCAGCAGCTCCCCGGGAGGGCGGAAGGACTCCCATGAGCAGTTCTTC
cdr3_aa: CASSSPGGRKDSHEQFF

v_call: TRBV7-6
d_call: -
clone_size: few
j_call: TRBJ2-7
cdr3_nt: TGTGCCAGCAGCCCGATCGGGACACCAGACTACGAGCAGTACTTC
cdr3_aa: CASSPIGTPDYEQYF

v_call: TRBV6-7
d_call: TRBD2
clone_size: -
j_call: TRBJ2-5
cdr3_nt: TGTGCCAGCAGTTACGAGGGACTAGCGGAAGAGACCCAGTACTTC
cdr3_aa: CASSYEGLAEETQYF

v_call: TRBV7-3
d_call: -
clone_size: -
j_call: TRBJ1-1
cdr3_nt: TGTGCCAGCAGCTCCGACATGAACACTGAAGCTTTCTTT
cdr3_aa: CASSSDMNTEAFF

v_call: TRBV27
d_call: TRBD2
clone_size: -
j_call: TRBJ2-7
cdr3_nt: TGTGCCAGCAGTCCACTTGGGACCCCGGGGGGGGACGAGCAGTACTTC
cdr3_aa: CASSPLGTPGGDEQYF

v_call: TRBV2
d_call: -
clone_size: -
j_call: TRBJ1-5
cdr3_nt: TGTGCCAGCAGTGGAACTTACAGGGGCAATCAGCCCCAGCATTTT
cdr3_aa: CASSGTYRGNQPQHF

v_call: TRBV11-3
d_call: TRBD1
clone_size: -
j_call: TRBJ2-2
cdr3_nt: TGTGCCAGCAGCGCACTACCGGGACAGGTGAACACCGGGGAGCTGTTTTTT
cdr3_aa: CASSALPGQVNTGELFF

v_call: TRBV19
d_call: -
clone_size: -
j_call: TRBJ1-5
cdr3_nt: TGTGCCAGTAGGCCCAGGGGCGGCAATCAGCCCCAGCATTTT
cdr3_aa: CASRPRGGNQPQHF